One and the same sample provided the 18 T cell receptor beta chains below, sequenced in a study of blood T cells in healthy people across ages. A second roughly 7 to 11 cycle PCR used barcoded and J-beta primers. TCRdb used MiXCR to reprocess the 5' RACE reads, holding one entry per CDR3 protein. The table lists around 1,800,000 distinct CDR3 sequences, about 39% of them singletons. Source material: blood. These receptors were collected from a human donor in good health.

This sequence joins TRBV9 and TRBJ2-3, with D possibly matching TRBD2 (7 bases). Germline V CDR1 and CDR2: SGDLS, YYNGEE. Trimming left V 0 bases short and J 4 bases short, with 15 bases between. The CDR3 contains 16 residues. Written as DNA, the CDR3 is TGTGCCAGCAGCGTAGGTCGGGGAGGGGGGCCAGATACGCAGTATTTT. Protein: CASSVGRGGGPDTQYF.

This chain connects TRBV20-1 to TRBJ1-5; D is ambiguous. The CDR3 totals 14 residues. V shed 2 bases and J shed 0 bases, with 8 bases lying between them. Per the germline V gene, CDR1 is DFQATT and CDR2 is SNEGSKA (reference sequence). CDR3 nucleotides: TGCAGTGCTAGAAGACGGGCTAGCAATCAGCCCCAGCATTTT. This codes for CSARRRASNQPQHF.

The chain has TRBV7-2 and TRBJ1-2, with D hard to call. The CDR3 runs to 15 residues. In germline, CDR1 is SGHTA, CDR2 FQGNSA. V was trimmed by 5 bases and J by 4 bases, leaving 17 bases between them. Written as DNA, the CDR3 is TGTGCCAGCAGCCGCGTTTTAGGTGGCCTCTATGGCTACACCTTC. The encoded protein is CASSRVLGGLYGYTF.

The chain couples TRBV20-1 to TRBJ1-1; 7 bases align to TRBD1. Germline lookup yields CDR1 DFQATT and CDR2 SNEGSKA (reference sequence). CDR3 length equals 15 residues. The J segment lost 6 bases and the V segment lost 0 bases, leaving 10 bases of the junction unmatched. The CDR3 DNA sequence: TGCAGTGCTAGAGACTGGGGCCGGGACAGACCTGAAGCTTTCTTT. Amino acid sequence: CSARDWGRDRPEAFF.

The rearrangement links TRBV27 to TRBJ1-5; no reliable D call. CDR1 and CDR2 (germline): MNHEY, SMNVEV (reference sequence). The ends were cut back, 4 bases at V and 4 bases at J, with 11 bases in the middle. CDR3 length: 14 residues. Here the CDR3 DNA reads TGTGCCAGCAGTTCTTACCACAATAATCAGCCCCAGCATTTT. It codes for CASSSYHNNQPQHF.

The chain links TRBV4-3 to TRBJ1-2; D call uncertain. This CDR3 is 15 amino acids long. Trimming took 0 bases from V and 8 from J, leaving 16 bases between them. The germline CDR1 and CDR2 sequences are LGHNA and YSLEER. The CDR3, as DNA: TGCGCCAGCAGCCAAGATTTAAGTACGGGGAGCGGCTACACCTTC. Protein: CASSQDLSTGSGYTF.

CDR3 residues: CASSSGRAQHGGYTF. In DNA, the CDR3 is TGTGCCAGCAGCTCCGGACGGGCCCAACATGGGGGCTACACCTTC. This chain joins TRBV7-2 and TRBJ1-2; the D is unclear. Germline V gives CDR1 SGHTA, CDR2 FQGNSA. The V and J ends lost 4 bases and 8 bases respectively, with 20 bases between them. The CDR3 has 15 amino acids.

This rearrangement joins TRBV6-5 to TRBJ1-1; 7 bases line up with TRBD1. The CDR3 has 15 residues. V shed 1 base, J shed 3 bases, and the junction held 5 bases outside the gene matches. The germline V gene has CDR1 MNHEY and CDR2 SVGAGI. In nucleotides, the CDR3 is TGTGCCAGCAGTTACTGGGCAGGGGGTGACACTGAAGCTTTCTTT. Protein: CASSYWAGGDTEAFF.

This chain joins TRBV19 and TRBJ2-1; 10 bases line up with TRBD2. The germline V gene has CDR1 LNHDA and CDR2 SQIVND (reference sequence). J gave up 15 bases and V 3 bases, and 14 bases lay outside the gene matches. The CDR3 loop spans 15 amino acids. The CDR3 protein is CASSIGLAGAMGRFF. CDR3 DNA: TGTGCCAGTAGTATTGGCCTAGCGGGGGCCATGGGTAGGTTCTTC.

CDR3 in amino acids: CATSRVRGSSYNEQFF. The CDR3 coding sequence is TGTGCCACCAGCAGGGTACGGGGGAGCTCCTACAATGAGCAGTTCTTC. The V and J genes are TRBV15 and TRBJ2-1; a weak D match, TRBD2 (6 bases). This CDR3 spans 16 amino acids. Germline CDR1 LNHNV, CDR2 YYDKDF (reference sequence). With 3 bases removed from V and 0 bases from J, the gap between germline ends came to 12 bases.

This clonotype was seen a handful of times. The V call is TRBV29-1, the J call TRBJ1-4, with D uncertain. This CDR3 contains 12 residues. Germline CDR1 reads SQVTM; CDR2 reads ANQGSEA. Deletions cut 4 bases from V and 4 bases from J, with 7 bases between. The CDR3 DNA follows: TGCAGCGTTGGAGGTATTAATGAAAAACTGTTTTTT. This encodes CSVGGINEKLFF.

This clonotype was picked up many times. The V call is TRBV7-2, the J call TRBJ1-2; no clear D. Germline loops: CDR1 SGHTA, CDR2 FQGNSA. This CDR3 spans 14 amino acids. The V end lost 2 bases, the J end lost 2 bases, and 9 bases lay between the germline ends. CDR3 protein: CASSLNGYNYGYTF. The CDR3 nucleotides read TGTGCCAGCAGCTTAAACGGATACAACTATGGCTACACCTTC.

This clonotype was detected a few times. The chain employs TRBV4-2 and TRBJ2-3; TRBD2 might be the D (5 bases). The germline V and J ends were trimmed by 1 base and 6 bases, with 17 bases remaining between them. This CDR3 contains 16 residues. CDR1 and CDR2 from the germline V gene are LGHNA and YNFKEQ. DNA for the CDR3: TGTGCCAGCAGCCAAGCTGGCCTTCTACGAGGGGATACGCAGTATTTT. Translated, it gives CASSQAGLLRGDTQYF.

This clonotype was seen more than once but under ten times. The chain has TRBV3-1 and TRBJ2-3; D not certain. This CDR3 is built from 14 residues. The germline V gene encodes CDR1 LGHDT and CDR2 YNNKEL (reference sequence). V shed 0 bases and J shed 1 base, with 5 bases lying between them. CDR3: CASSQELGTDTQYF. CDR3 nucleotide sequence: TGTGCCAGCAGCCAAGAACTGGGCACAGATACGCAGTATTTT.

This rearrangement joins TRBV19 to TRBJ2-4, with D possibly being TRBD1 or TRBD2 (7 bases each). V lost 6 bases and J 0 bases, leaving 18 bases between the germline ends. CDR3 length: 17 amino acids. CDR1 LNHDA and CDR2 SQIVND come from the germline V gene (reference sequence). This CDR3 is CASSPGRGQLAKNIQYF. The CDR3 bases are TGTGCCAGTAGCCCGGGGAGGGGACAGCTAGCCAAAAACATTCAGTACTTC.

The chain combines TRBV2 with TRBJ2-5, with D hard to call. Trimming took off 1 base at V and 5 bases at J, with 8 bases between the two ends. In germline, CDR1 is SNHLY, CDR2 FYNNEI. The CDR3 has 13 amino acids. CDR3 nucleotides: TGTGCCAGCAGTGAAGACGGATGGGAGACCCAGTACTTC. This sequence encodes CASSEDGWETQYF.

This clonotype was seen just once. V and J are TRBV5-1 and TRBJ2-6; D is unresolved. From germline, CDR1 is SGHRS and CDR2 YFSETQ. V was cut by 8 bases and J by 0 bases, with 9 bases left in between. The CDR3 runs 14 residues. The CDR3 DNA reads TGCGCCAGTGGGCTAGACTCTGGGGCCAACGTCCTGACTTTC. Its translation is CASGLDSGANVLTF.

DNA for the CDR3: TGTGCCAGCAGATCGACAGGGGTCGGCTACACCTTC. Translation gives CASRSTGVGYTF. This rearrangement joins TRBV12-3 or TRBV12-4 to TRBJ1-2; 8 nucleotides agree with TRBD1. V lost 6 bases and J lost 8; bases outside the gene matches: 5. The CDR3 is 12 residues long.